The clone carrying this T cell receptor (beta chain) was counted a single time. Clones were read by immunoSEQ multiplex PCR, and TCRdb kept only the in-frame ones, dropping some. The table has approximately 730,000 clones, approximately 85% seen once. The ends were cut back, 2 bases at V and 7 bases at J, with 9 bases in the middle. In germline, CDR1 is MGHDK, CDR2 SYGVNS. CDR3 length: 13 residues. This entry belongs to a study of shared T cell receptors in the human thymus. These data were also filed under a second study, of human thymus T cells.

The V call is TRBV25-1, the J call TRBJ1-5, with D hard to call. This TCR was recovered from a girl under two years old with a congenital heart defect. Input material: thymocytes. The CDR3 sequence: CASSEGRGQPQHF. The CDR3 bases are TGTGCCAGCAGTGAAGGCCGGGGACAGCCCCAGCATTTT.